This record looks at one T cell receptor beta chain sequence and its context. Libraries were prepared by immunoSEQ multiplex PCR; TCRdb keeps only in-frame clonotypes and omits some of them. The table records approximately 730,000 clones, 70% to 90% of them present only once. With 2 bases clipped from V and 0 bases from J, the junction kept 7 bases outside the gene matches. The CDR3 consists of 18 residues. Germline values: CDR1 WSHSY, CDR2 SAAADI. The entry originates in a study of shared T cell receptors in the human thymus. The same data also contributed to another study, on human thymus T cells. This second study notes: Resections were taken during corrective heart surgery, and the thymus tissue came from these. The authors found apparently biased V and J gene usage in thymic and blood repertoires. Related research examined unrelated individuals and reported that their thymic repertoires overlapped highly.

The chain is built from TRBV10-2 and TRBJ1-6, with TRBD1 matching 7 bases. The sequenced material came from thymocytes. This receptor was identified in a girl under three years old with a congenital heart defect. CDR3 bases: TGCGCCAGCAGTGAGGAAGGGGGCAGGAGCTCCTATAATTCACCCCTCCACTTT. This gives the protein CASSEEGGRSSYNSPLHF.